This TCR beta chain was documented in a study of cytomegalovirus exposure and HLA in healthy donors. With 60 Vbeta and 13 Jbeta primers, the PCR was carried out. Clones were sequenced by immunoSEQ multiplex PCR, and TCRdb holds only the in-frame ones, with some missing. Of 200,000 to 250,000 clones in the sample, 77% were seen once. Study results and caveats: In vitro experiments confirmed that three CMV-associated chains were specific for CMV antigens. As was reported, the classifier diagnosed cytomegalovirus status with high specificity and sensitivity. Immune exposure data for these donors was limited to CMV serostatus. Judged likely to be a sequencing artifact was a cluster of highly shared sequence variants.

Notes on this clone: Its cognate antigen is unknown.

CDR3 length: 15 amino acids. V lost 8 bases and J lost 6; bases outside the gene matches: 15. CDR1 and CDR2 from the germline V gene are MNHEY and SVGAGI. The material sequenced was PBMCs. This clonotype was obtained from a woman in her sixties in good health and CMV-seropositive. The rearrangement links TRBV6-5 to TRBJ1-2; 7 bases fit TRBD1. For the CDR3, the DNA is TGTGCCAGCGACCGGACCGGGACAGCCCCACATGGCTACACCTTC. Its translation is CASDRTGTAPHGYTF.